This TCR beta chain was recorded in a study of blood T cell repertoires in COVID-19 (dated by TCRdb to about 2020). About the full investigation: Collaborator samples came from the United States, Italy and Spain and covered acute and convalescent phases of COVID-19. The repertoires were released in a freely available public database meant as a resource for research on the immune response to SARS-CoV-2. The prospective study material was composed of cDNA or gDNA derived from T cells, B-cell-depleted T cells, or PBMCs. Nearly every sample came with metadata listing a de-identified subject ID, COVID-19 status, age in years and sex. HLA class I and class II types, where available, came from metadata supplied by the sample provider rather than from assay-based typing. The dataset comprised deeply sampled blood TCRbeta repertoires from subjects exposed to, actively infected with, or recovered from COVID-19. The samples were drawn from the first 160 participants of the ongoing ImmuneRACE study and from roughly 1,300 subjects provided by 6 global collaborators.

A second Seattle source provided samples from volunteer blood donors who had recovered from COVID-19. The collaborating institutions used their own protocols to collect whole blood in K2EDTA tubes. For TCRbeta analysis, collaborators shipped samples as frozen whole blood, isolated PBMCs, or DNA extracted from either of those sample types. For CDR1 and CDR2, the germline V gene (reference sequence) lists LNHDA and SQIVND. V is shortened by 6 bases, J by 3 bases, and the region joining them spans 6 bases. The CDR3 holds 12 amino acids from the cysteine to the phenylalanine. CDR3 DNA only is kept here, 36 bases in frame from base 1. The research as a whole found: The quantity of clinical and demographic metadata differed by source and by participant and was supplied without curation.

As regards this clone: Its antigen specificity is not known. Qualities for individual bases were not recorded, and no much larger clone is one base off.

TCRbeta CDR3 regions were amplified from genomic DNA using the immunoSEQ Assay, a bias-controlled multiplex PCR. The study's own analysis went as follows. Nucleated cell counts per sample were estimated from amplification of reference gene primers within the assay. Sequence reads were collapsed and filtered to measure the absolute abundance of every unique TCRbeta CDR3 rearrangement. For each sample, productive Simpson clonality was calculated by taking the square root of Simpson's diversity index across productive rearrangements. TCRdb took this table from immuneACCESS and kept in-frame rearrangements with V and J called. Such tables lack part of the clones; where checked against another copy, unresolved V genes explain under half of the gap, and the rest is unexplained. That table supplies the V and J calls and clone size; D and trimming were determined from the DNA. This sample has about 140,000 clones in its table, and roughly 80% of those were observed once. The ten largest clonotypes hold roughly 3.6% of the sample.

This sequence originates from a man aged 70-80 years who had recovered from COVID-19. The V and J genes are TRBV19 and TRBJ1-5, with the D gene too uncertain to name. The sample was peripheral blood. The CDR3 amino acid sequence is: CASRALNQPQHF. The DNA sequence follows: TGTGCCAGTAGAGCACTCAATCAGCCCCAGCATTTT.